The table lists the clone carrying this T cell receptor beta chain with a few counts. Its antigen is currently unknown. This entry is derived from a study of T cells after yellow fever vaccination. Study in general: Fractions with few cells were prepared using SMART-Seq v4 Ultra Low Input.

In TCRdb, the 5' RACE reads were re-called with MiXCR into one record per CDR3 protein. The sample lists around 320,000 distinct CDR3 sequences, around 9.3% seen once, with 3% to 4% in the top ten. The CDR3 runs to 12 residues. Between the trimmed V and J ends, which lost 3 bases and 10 bases, there was a span of 15 bases. Germline-derived CDR1 and CDR2 are DFQATT and SNEGSKA (reference sequence). General study points: The bulk population could contribute abundant contaminating clonotypes to FACS-sorted repertoires. Post-booster reappearance was seen for most primary-vaccination clones (96% CD4, around 90% CD8).

The receptor's source is a man aged 18 to 29 who received the YFV17D yellow fever vaccine. The chain combines TRBV20-1 with TRBJ1-1; D not resolved. The material sequenced was CD4+ T cells sorted from PBMCs, taken 5 days after the yellow fever booster vaccination. The CDR3 bases are TGCAGTGCTAGGGCCCTTAGGGTGAGAGCTTTCTTT. Translation gives CSARALRVRAFF.